The 23 T cell receptor beta chains in this list originate from one sample, sequenced in a study of cytomegalovirus exposure and HLA in healthy donors. The primer mix had 60 Vbeta and 13 Jbeta primers. Measured with immunoSEQ multiplex PCR; TCRdb has only the in-frame clones, and not every one. Of 60,000 to 100,000 clones in the sample, about four fifths were seen once. Source material: PBMCs. The receptors were sampled from a male donor in good health and CMV-seropositive.

The CDR3 loop reads CASRAAGGGTYEQYF. DNA of the CDR3: TGTGCCAGCAGGGCGGCGGGGGGAGGGACCTACGAGCAGTACTTC. V and J are TRBV27 and TRBJ2-7, with 8 bases aligning to TRBD2. Germline trimming cut 6 bases from V and 2 bases from J; bases unmatched to any gene: 9. This CDR3 comprises 15 residues. Germline-derived CDR1 and CDR2 are MNHEY and SMNVEV (reference sequence).

This chain connects TRBV19 to TRBJ2-7, with TRBD2 matching 13 bases. The CDR3 contains 15 residues. Trimming at V came to 8 bases and at J to 7 bases, leaving 11 bases not matched to a gene. The germline CDR1 and CDR2 sequences are LNHDA and SQIVND (reference sequence). CDR3 region: CASGIGLAGVGEQYF. The CDR3 DNA follows: TGTGCCAGTGGAATAGGACTAGCGGGAGTTGGTGAGCAGTACTTC.

V usage is TRBV6-5 and J usage is TRBJ1-5; D might be TRBD1 (5 bases). Germline V lookup: CDR1 MNHEY, CDR2 SVGAGI. The CDR3 contains 15 residues. Deletions cut 8 bases from V and 4 bases from J, with 18 bases between. Here the CDR3 DNA reads TGTGCCAGCGTTTCGGAGGGGTTAGGGAATCAGCCCCAGCATTTT. It is translated as CASVSEGLGNQPQHF.

The V and J genes are TRBV9 and TRBJ2-7; the match to TRBD1 covers 9 bases. This CDR3 has 16 amino acids. V was pared by 4 bases and J by 0 bases, with 8 bases of the junction left unmatched. Germline values: CDR1 SGDLS, CDR2 YYNGEE. The CDR3 nucleotides are TGTGCCAGCAGCCAAAGCACAGGGGGCGGCTCCTACGAGCAGTACTTC. Its protein product is CASSQSTGGGSYEQYF.

The chain combines TRBV12-5 with TRBJ2-7, with 11 positions matching TRBD1. The CDR3 is 16 amino acids. Losses at the gene ends were 5 bases for V and 4 bases for J; bases not matched to a gene: 10. The germline gives CDR1 LGHNT, CDR2 FRNRAP. The CDR3 here is CASGSRTGGGMYEQYF. Written as DNA, the CDR3 is TGTGCTAGTGGTAGTCGGACAGGGGGCGGGATGTACGAGCAGTACTTC.

This rearrangement joins TRBV6-6 to TRBJ1-2; 8 bases agree with TRBD1. Germline V gene data show CDR1 as MNHNY and CDR2 as SVGAGI (reference sequence). This CDR3 is 12 amino acids long. The V and J ends lost 6 bases and 7 bases, in that order; junction bases with no gene match: 4. CDR3 protein: CASRTGDRGYTF. CDR3 DNA sequence: TGTGCCAGCAGGACAGGGGATCGTGGCTACACCTTC.

The rearrangement uses TRBV18 and TRBJ1-4; D is uncertain. This CDR3 spans 14 amino acids. From germline, CDR1 is KGHSH and CDR2 LQKENI. V was trimmed by 0 bases and J by 8 bases, leaving 10 bases between them. This CDR3 is CASSPPNPGEKLFF. The CDR3 DNA reads as TGTGCCAGCTCACCACCGAATCCAGGAGAAAAACTGTTTTTT.

The chain uses TRBV5-4 and TRBJ2-7; 10 bases map to TRBD2. From germline, CDR1 is SGHNT and CDR2 YYREEE (reference sequence). The CDR3 totals 17 residues. With 0 bases clipped from V and 3 bases from J, the junction kept 9 bases outside the gene matches. Written as DNA, the CDR3 is TGTGCCAGCAGCTTGGCAGGCCTAGCGGGGGCCGGCTACGAGCAGTACTTC. Its translation: CASSLAGLAGAGYEQYF.

The rearrangement joins TRBV28 to TRBJ1-3; tentative D call: TRBD1 (6 bases). This CDR3 region has 12 residues. Germline lookup yields CDR1 MDHEN and CDR2 SYDVKM. Trimming stripped 7 bases from V and 11 bases from J, with 15 bases between. CDR3 amino acids: CASMERGGAIYF. The CDR3 nucleotides are TGTGCCAGCATGGAAAGGGGGGGGGCCATATATTTT.

The V call is TRBV10-1, the J call TRBJ2-7, with D perhaps matching TRBD1 (5 bases). The germline V and J ends were trimmed by 3 bases and 3 bases, with 12 bases remaining between them. Looked up from germline, CDR1 is WNHNN and CDR2 is SYGVQD (reference sequence). The CDR3 consists of 14 residues. The CDR3 reads CASSECRVNYEQYF. CDR3 in DNA: TGCGCCAGCAGTGAATGCAGGGTGAACTACGAGCAGTACTTC.

This clone was seen ten or more times. This chain joins TRBV4-2 and TRBJ2-2; 10 nucleotides align to TRBD2. The CDR3 totals 15 residues. Losses at the gene ends were 3 bases for V and 3 bases for J; bases not matched to a gene: 1. Germline loops: CDR1 LGHNA, CDR2 YNFKEQ. DNA for the CDR3: TGTGCCAGCAGCCACGGGACTAGCGACACCGGGGAGCTGTTTTTT. Protein sequence: CASSHGTSDTGELFF.

This clone was detected a few times. This chain connects TRBV5-1 to TRBJ1-1; perhaps TRBD1 as D (5 bases). The germline V and J ends were trimmed by 0 bases and 5 bases, with 8 bases remaining between them. Per the germline V gene, CDR1 is SGHRS and CDR2 is YFSETQ. CDR3 length: 13 residues. CDR3 in amino acids: CASSLARATEAFF. DNA of the CDR3: TGCGCCAGCAGCTTGGCCAGGGCAACTGAAGCTTTCTTT.

In regard to this clone: At one of its ends the junction is not consistent with the germline gene, which may arise from a read error. The chain carries TRBV7-9 and TRBJ2-2; D ambiguous. This CDR3 spans 13 amino acids. Looked up from germline, CDR1 is SEHNR and CDR2 is FQNEAQ (reference sequence). The CDR3 reads CSSSFSNTGELFF. CDR3 coding DNA: TGTTCCAGCAGTTTTAGCAACACCGGGGAGCTGTTTTTT.

This chain links TRBV6-6 with TRBJ2-3, with 8 bases lining up with TRBD2. The CDR3 contains 14 residues. J lost 2 bases, V lost 8 bases, and 6 bases had no gene match. Germline loops: CDR1 MNHNY, CDR2 SVGAGI (reference sequence). The CDR3 region is CASEPGGITDTQYF. The CDR3 DNA sequence: TGTGCCAGCGAGCCGGGGGGGATCACAGATACGCAGTATTTT.

Only one count was recorded for this clone. For the CDR3, the DNA is TGTGCCAGCAGGCCACAGGGGGCCCAGAACTATGGCTACACCTTC. Protein sequence: CASRPQGAQNYGYTF. The rearrangement joins TRBV6-5 to TRBJ1-2, with 9 bases that match TRBD1. Germline CDR1 and CDR2: MNHEY and SVGAGI. This CDR3 contains 15 residues. The V segment lost 6 bases and the J segment 2 bases; nucleotides outside the gene matches: 7.

This clone was detected once. The chain employs TRBV5-6 and TRBJ2-2, with 8 bases aligning to TRBD2. The CDR3 has 17 residues. V was clipped by 4 bases and J by 4 bases; unmatched bases: 12. Germline values: CDR1 SGHDT, CDR2 YYEEEE. The CDR3: CASSTASGREGTGELFF. For the CDR3, the DNA is TGTGCCAGCAGCACCGCATCCGGGAGGGAGGGCACCGGGGAGCTGTTTTTT.

J is TRBJ1-6 and V is TRBV27; weak D call: TRBD1 (5 bases). The ends were cut back, 6 bases at V and 7 bases at J, with 19 bases in the middle. The CDR3 length is 16 residues. CDR1 is MNHEY, CDR2 SMNVEV, per germline (reference sequence). The CDR3 spells CASRGRGEKTNSPLHF. For the CDR3, the DNA is TGTGCCAGCAGGGGGCGGGGAGAAAAGACCAATTCACCCCTCCACTTT.

CDR3 bases: TGTGCCAGCAGCGTCGATGGAGTAAGCAATCAGCCCCAGCATTTT. Its protein is CASSVDGVSNQPQHF. This chain uses TRBV9 with TRBJ1-5; no clear D. Germline lookup yields CDR1 SGDLS and CDR2 YYNGEE. The CDR3 is 15 residues long. Deletions cut 2 bases from V and 1 base from J, with 10 bases between.

This clone was observed a few times. V usage is TRBV11-2 and J usage is TRBJ2-7; possibly TRBD1 for D (5 bases). Trimming pared 1 base from V and 5 bases from J, leaving 21 bases between. This CDR3 region has 17 residues. Germline V gives CDR1 SGHAT, CDR2 FQNNGV. The CDR3 DNA reads TGTGCCAGCAGCTTAGGGGGCGGAAACCTTCTTGTACACGAGCAGTACTTC. This encodes CASSLGGGNLLVHEQYF.

J is TRBJ1-5 and V is TRBV28; tentative D call: TRBD1 (6 bases). CDR1 and CDR2 from the germline V gene are MDHEN and SYDVKM. This CDR3 comprises 15 residues. Between the trimmed V and J ends, which lost 5 bases and 6 bases, there was a span of 17 bases. The CDR3 sequence: CASSVQGRGFQPQHF. The CDR3 DNA reads as TGTGCCAGCAGTGTACAGGGTCGAGGTTTTCAGCCCCAGCATTTT.

The chain recombines TRBV6-4 with TRBJ2-3; 9 nucleotides agree with TRBD2. Germline V gene data show CDR1 as MRHNA and CDR2 as SNTAGT. After removal of 3 bases from V and 3 bases from J, the junction contained 4 bases not matched to a gene. The CDR3 is 15 amino acids. CDR3 DNA: TGTGCCAGCAGTGAAGCGGGAGGAACAACAGATACGCAGTATTTT. Encoded protein: CASSEAGGTTDTQYF.

The V and J genes are TRBV7-2 and TRBJ2-7; TRBD2 is a possible D gene (6 bases). This CDR3 has 15 residues. Trimming shortened V by 5 bases and J by 0 bases, and 14 bases separated the two germline ends. Germline V gene lookup returns CDR1 SGHTA and CDR2 FQGNSA. The CDR3 region is CASSPQAGISYEQYF. As DNA, the CDR3 is TGTGCCAGCAGCCCCCAGGCGGGGATCTCCTACGAGCAGTACTTC.

The gene calls are TRBV5-4 and TRBJ2-4, with D tentatively TRBD2 (5 bases). The CDR3 runs to 14 residues. Germline assignment: CDR1 SGHNT and CDR2 YYREEE (reference sequence). V was cut by 1 base and J by 1 base, with 6 bases left in between. CDR3 region: CASSLRGAKNIQYF. The CDR3 nucleotides are TGTGCCAGCAGCTTGAGAGGGGCCAAAAACATTCAGTACTTC.